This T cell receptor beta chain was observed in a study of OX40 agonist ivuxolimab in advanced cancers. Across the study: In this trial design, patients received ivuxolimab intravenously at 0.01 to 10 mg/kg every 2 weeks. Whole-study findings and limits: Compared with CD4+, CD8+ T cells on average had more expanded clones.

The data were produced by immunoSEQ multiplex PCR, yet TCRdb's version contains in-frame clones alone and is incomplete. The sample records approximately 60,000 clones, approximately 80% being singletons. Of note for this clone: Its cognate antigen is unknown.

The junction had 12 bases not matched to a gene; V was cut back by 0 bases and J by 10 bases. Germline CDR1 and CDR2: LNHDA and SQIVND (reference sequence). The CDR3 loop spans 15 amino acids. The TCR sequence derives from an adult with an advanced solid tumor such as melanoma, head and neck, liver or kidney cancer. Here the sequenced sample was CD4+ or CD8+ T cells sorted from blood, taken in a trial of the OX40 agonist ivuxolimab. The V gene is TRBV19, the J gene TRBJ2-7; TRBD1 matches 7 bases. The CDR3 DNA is TGTGCCAGTAGTATAGACCGGGACAGCATTACAGAACAGTACTTC. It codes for CASSIDRDSITEQYF.